The entry below describes one T cell receptor beta chain. These data originate in a study of blood T cell repertoires in COVID-19. Enrolment of Seattle patients took place during active infection, and they were followed longitudinally. Study processing details: The authors estimated nucleated cell counts from reference gene primer amplification. Clones were sequenced by immunoSEQ multiplex PCR, and TCRdb holds only the in-frame ones, with some missing. V, J and clone size reflect that table, while D and trimming were determined from the DNA. The sample yields hundreds of thousands of clones, around nine tenths seen once. This clonotype was obtained from a woman between 70 and 85 years old with COVID-19, enrolled during active disease. Sequencing used peripheral blood.

The CDR3 region is CASSLQGGVQETQYF. The DNA of the CDR3 is TGTGCCAGCAGTCTACAAGGGGGGGTACAAGAGACCCAGTACTTC. V is TRBV2 and J is TRBJ2-5; weak D call: TRBD2 (7 bases). The germline CDR1 and CDR2 sequences are SNHLY and FYNNEI. There are 15 residues in the CDR3. The germline V and J ends were trimmed by 5 bases and 2 bases, with 15 bases remaining between them. Using reference TRBV2 and TRBJ2-5 for the parts outside the CDR3, the full variable domain is EPEVTQTPSHQVTQMGQEVILRCVPISNHLYFYWYRQILGQKVEFLVSFYNNEISEKSEIFDDQFSVERPDGSNFTLKIRSTKLEDSAMYFCASSLQGGVQETQYFGPGTRLLVL.